These 19 T cell receptor beta chains share one sample of origin, sequenced in a study of T-cell reconstitution after alpha-beta-depleted transplantation in children (dated by TCRdb to the mid-2010s). Libraries were constructed by PCR. The instrument given in TCRdb is Illumina HiSeq 2500. Molecular barcoding was employed in the preparation of TCR libraries, with unique molecular identifiers being used to normalize TCRbeta repertoire quantification. TCRdb reprocessed the public reads (quality trimming at Q25 with fastp, clone calling with MiXCR) and kept in-frame beta chains. Identical CDR3 protein sequences are pooled into one entry, listed with their most common genes and DNA. The sample has about 600,000 distinct CDR3 sequences on record, roughly 13% of them singletons. Over 2% of the sample comes from the top ten. This sample's treatment or condition label indicates: allogeneic hematopoietic cell transplantation with graft depleted of TCRalphabeta T cells and CD19 B cells.

This specimen consisted of PBMCs, mostly from graft donor cells, obtained 360 days after TCRalphabeta/CD19-depleted stem cell transplant. The receptors shown here come from a male patient between 10 and 17 years old who had a stem cell transplant for acute myeloid leukemia, so the T cells may come from the graft donor.

Only a few counts were recorded for this clonotype. This chain links TRBV7-2 with TRBJ2-2, with D hard to call. The CDR3 runs to 14 residues. Germline lookup yields CDR1 SGHTA and CDR2 FQGNSA. Deletions cut 5 bases from V and 7 bases from J, with 14 bases between. CDR3 amino acids: CASSTLLTGGELFF. The CDR3 bases are TGTGCCAGCAGCACACTCCTGACGGGCGGGGAGCTGTTTTTT.

In its sample, this clonotype was seen a few times. The chain uses TRBV9 and TRBJ2-1; weak D call: TRBD2 (6 bases). V lost 2 bases and J lost 3, with 18 bases in between. From germline, CDR1 is SGDLS and CDR2 YYNGEE. The CDR3 sequence is 17 residues long. In DNA form, the CDR3 reads TGTGCCAGCAGCGTCACCCTGACTAGTTCACTCTACAATGAGCAGTTCTTC. Translating gives CASSVTLTSSLYNEQFF.

The table lists this clonotype with a few counts. V usage is TRBV19 and J usage is TRBJ2-7; TRBD1 agrees at 9 bases. V was pared by 5 bases and J by 4 bases, with 9 bases of the junction left unmatched. The CDR3 is made up of 15 amino acids. CDR1 is LNHDA and CDR2 is SQIVND in the germline V gene (reference sequence). In nucleotides, the CDR3 is TGTGCCAGTAGTCCCGCCGGGACAGGGTTTTACGAGCAGTACTTC. It translates to CASSPAGTGFYEQYF.

This clonotype occurred a few times. The CDR3 reads CAWSNHEQYF. The CDR3 bases are TGTGCCTGGAGTAACCACGAGCAGTACTTC. The J gene is TRBJ2-7, the V gene TRBV30; D is unresolved. Germline CDR1 is GTSNPN and CDR2 is SVGIG (reference sequence). The CDR3 consists of 10 residues. The V gene lost 2 bases and the J gene lost 5 bases, with 4 bases spanning the gap.

This clonotype has a handful of counts. The chain couples TRBV28 to TRBJ2-5; TRBD2 matches at 14 bases. This CDR3 is built from 16 residues. Germline assignment: CDR1 MDHEN and CDR2 SYDVKM. J gave up 7 bases and V 6 bases, and 10 bases lay outside the gene matches. The CDR3 DNA reads as TGTGCCAGCAGGCGACTAGCGGGAGGGCCGAAAGTGACCCAGTACTTC. This translates into CASRRLAGGPKVTQYF.

V gene TRBV12-3 or TRBV12-4 combines with J gene TRBJ2-5, with 7 bases fitting TRBD2. The length of the CDR3 is 16 residues. The V segment lost 3 bases and the J segment 5 bases; nucleotides outside the gene matches: 12. The CDR3 DNA is TGTGCCAGCAGTTTGATGCTAGCGGAGAAGCTGGAGACCCAGTACTTC. This translates into CASSLMLAEKLETQYF.

V and J are TRBV29-1 and TRBJ2-7; 7 nucleotides agree with TRBD1. V was clipped by 4 bases and J by 3 bases; unmatched bases: 12. The germline V gene has CDR1 SQVTM and CDR2 ANQGSEA. CDR3 length equals 15 residues. CDR3 nucleotides: TGCAGCGTTGGGGGTACACGAGGGGGCTACTACGAGCAGTACTTC. It is translated as CSVGGTRGGYYEQYF.

This clonotype was seen only a few times. V and J are TRBV25-1 and TRBJ1-3; D is uncertain. CDR1 and CDR2 from the germline V gene are MGHDK and SYGVNS. This CDR3 has 17 residues. Between the trimmed V and J ends, which lost 1 base and 4 bases, there was a span of 17 bases. The CDR3 spells CASSEFGSRGYGNTIYF. For the CDR3, the DNA is TGTGCCAGCAGTGAATTCGGGTCTAGAGGATACGGAAACACCATATATTTT.

This chain connects TRBV7-8 to TRBJ2-7; D is perhaps TRBD1 (6 bases). CDR3 length: 13 amino acids. V was pared by 8 bases and J by 4 bases, with 15 bases between. Per the germline V gene, CDR1 is SGHVS and CDR2 is FQNEAQ. The CDR3 bases are TGTGCCAGCCGAAAACAGGGACCTTACGAGCAGTACTTC. Its protein is CASRKQGPYEQYF.

The chain links TRBV12-3 or TRBV12-4 to TRBJ1-2, with unresolved D. The CDR3 loop spans 13 amino acids. V lost 3 bases and J lost 1, with 6 bases in between. The CDR3 region has the DNA TGTGCCAGCAGTTTCCACGGTAACTATGGCTACACCTTC. This gives the protein CASSFHGNYGYTF.

The table lists this clonotype with many counts. DNA of the CDR3: TGTGCCAGCAGCTTAGGGACAGGGGAAAAAGTTAACTATGGCTACACCTTC. It specifies CASSLGTGEKVNYGYTF. The genes are TRBV7-8 and TRBJ1-2, with TRBD1 identical over 9 bases. Germline V gene lookup returns CDR1 SGHVS and CDR2 FQNEAQ. V gave up 1 base and J gave up 1 base; unmatched junction bases: 7. This CDR3 contains 17 residues.

The CDR3 reads CASSFPGWRKSTDTQYF. CDR3 nucleotides: TGTGCCAGCAGTTTCCCAGGTTGGCGGAAGAGCACAGATACGCAGTATTTT. The genes are TRBV28 and TRBJ2-3; D ambiguous. This CDR3 spans 17 amino acids. Per germline, CDR1 MDHEN and CDR2 SYDVKM. Trimming left V 3 bases short and J 0 bases short, with 16 bases between.

The chain has TRBV6-5 and TRBJ2-4; possibly TRBD1 for D (5 bases). Germline-derived CDR1 and CDR2 are MNHEY and SVGAGI. This CDR3 is built from 15 residues. Trimming removed 0 bases at V and 6 bases at J, with 12 bases between. The CDR3 DNA reads TGTGCCAGCAGTTACTCGGGGCTAGGGCTAAACATTCAGTACTTC. It encodes CASSYSGLGLNIQYF.

The chain recombines TRBV5-1 with TRBJ2-6; TRBD2 agrees at 14 bases. Germline CDR1 SGHRS, CDR2 YFSETQ. The CDR3 totals 17 residues. V was clipped by 4 bases and J by 2 bases; unmatched bases: 2. The CDR3 sequence: CASSGGLAGAGANVLTF. The CDR3 nucleotides read TGCGCCAGCAGCGGGGGACTAGCGGGGGCTGGGGCCAACGTCCTGACTTTC.

This clonotype was detected only a few times. CDR3 sequence (DNA): TGTGCCAGCAGCCAAGGGACAGAACTTTACGAGCAGTACTTC. As protein: CASSQGTELYEQYF. The chain joins TRBV14 to TRBJ2-7, with D possibly matching TRBD1 (6 bases). CDR1 SGHDN and CDR2 FVKESK come from the germline V gene. V lost 1 base and J 4 bases, leaving 11 bases between the germline ends. This CDR3 spans 14 amino acids.

This clonotype was seen at least ten times. CDR3 region: CASSLTASGRAVSYEQYF. The DNA of the CDR3 is TGTGCCAGCAGCTTGACGGCTAGCGGGAGGGCCGTCTCCTACGAGCAGTACTTC. This chain joins TRBV13 and TRBJ2-7, with TRBD2 matching 12 bases. The CDR3 length is 18 residues. Germline V gives CDR1 PRHDT, CDR2 FYEKMQ (reference sequence). Losses at the gene ends were 3 bases for V and 0 bases for J; bases not matched to a gene: 9. The full variable domain, in which reference TRBV13 and TRBJ2-7 provide the parts outside the CDR3, is AAGVIQSPRHLIKEKRETATLKCYPIPRHDTVYWYQQGPGQDPQFLISFYEKMQSDKGSIPDRFSAQQFSDYHSELNMSSLELGDSALYFCASSLTASGRAVSYEQYFGPGTRLTVT.

This clonotype turned up a few times. This chain connects TRBV28 to TRBJ2-5; D remains ambiguous. CDR1 is MDHEN and CDR2 is SYDVKM in the germline V gene. The CDR3 loop spans 13 amino acids. V was trimmed by 3 bases and J by 2 bases, leaving 7 bases between them. The chain's CDR3 is CASSFVQQETQYF. In nucleotides, the CDR3 is TGTGCCAGCAGTTTTGTACAGCAAGAGACCCAGTACTTC.

This chain uses TRBV12-3 or TRBV12-4 with TRBJ2-1; TRBD2 might be the D (8 bases). Trimming stripped 11 bases from V and 0 bases from J, with 29 bases between. CDR3 length: 19 amino acids. CDR3 amino acids: CAFCPREGAILSSYNEQFF. CDR3 DNA: TGTGCCTTCTGTCCCCGGGAGGGGGCAATCCTAAGCTCCTACAATGAGCAGTTCTTC.

The gene calls are TRBV29-1 and TRBJ1-1; D is uncertain. Germline V CDR1 and CDR2: SQVTM, ANQGSEA. The CDR3 totals 12 residues. Trimming took 7 bases from V and 3 from J, leaving 12 bases between them. The CDR3 region is CSGRGSHTEAFF. CDR3 sequence (DNA): TGCAGCGGGCGCGGTTCCCACACTGAAGCTTTCTTT.